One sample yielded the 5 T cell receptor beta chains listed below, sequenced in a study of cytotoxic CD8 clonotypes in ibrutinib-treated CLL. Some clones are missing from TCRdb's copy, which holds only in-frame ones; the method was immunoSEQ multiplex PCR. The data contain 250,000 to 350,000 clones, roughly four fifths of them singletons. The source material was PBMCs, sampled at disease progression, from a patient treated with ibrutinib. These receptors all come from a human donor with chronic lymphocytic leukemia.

For the CDR3, the DNA is TGTGCCAGCAGTTACCGGACAGGGGCTCCTGGAAACACCATATATTTT. Translating gives CASSYRTGAPGNTIYF. The chain is built from TRBV6-5 and TRBJ1-3; the match to TRBD1 covers 9 bases. This CDR3 has 16 residues. The ends lost 2 bases at V and 2 bases at J; junction bases unmatched: 4. Germline V gives CDR1 MNHEY, CDR2 SVGAGI.

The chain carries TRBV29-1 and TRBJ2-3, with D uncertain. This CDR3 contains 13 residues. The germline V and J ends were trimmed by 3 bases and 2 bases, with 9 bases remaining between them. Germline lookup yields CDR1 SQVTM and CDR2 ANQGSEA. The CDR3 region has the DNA TGCAGCGTTGAGATAACAGCCACAGATACGCAGTATTTT. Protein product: CSVEITATDTQYF.

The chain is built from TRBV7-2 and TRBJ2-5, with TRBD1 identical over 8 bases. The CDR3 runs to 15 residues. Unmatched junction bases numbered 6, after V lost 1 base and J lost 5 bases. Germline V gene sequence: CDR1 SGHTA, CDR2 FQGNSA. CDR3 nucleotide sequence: TGTGCCAGCAGCTTAGGGACAGGGTATAGGGAGACCCAGTACTTC. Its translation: CASSLGTGYRETQYF.

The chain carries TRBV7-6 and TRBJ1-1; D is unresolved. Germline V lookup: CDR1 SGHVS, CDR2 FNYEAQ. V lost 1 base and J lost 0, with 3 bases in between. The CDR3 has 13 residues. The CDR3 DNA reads TGTGCCAGCAGCTTAGATGTGAACACTGAAGCTTTCTTT. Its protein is CASSLDVNTEAFF.

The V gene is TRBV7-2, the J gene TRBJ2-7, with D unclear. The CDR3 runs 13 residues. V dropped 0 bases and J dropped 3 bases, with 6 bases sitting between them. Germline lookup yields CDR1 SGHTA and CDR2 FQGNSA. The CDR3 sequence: CASSLASLYEQYF. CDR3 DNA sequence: TGTGCCAGCAGCTTAGCGTCCCTCTACGAGCAGTACTTC.